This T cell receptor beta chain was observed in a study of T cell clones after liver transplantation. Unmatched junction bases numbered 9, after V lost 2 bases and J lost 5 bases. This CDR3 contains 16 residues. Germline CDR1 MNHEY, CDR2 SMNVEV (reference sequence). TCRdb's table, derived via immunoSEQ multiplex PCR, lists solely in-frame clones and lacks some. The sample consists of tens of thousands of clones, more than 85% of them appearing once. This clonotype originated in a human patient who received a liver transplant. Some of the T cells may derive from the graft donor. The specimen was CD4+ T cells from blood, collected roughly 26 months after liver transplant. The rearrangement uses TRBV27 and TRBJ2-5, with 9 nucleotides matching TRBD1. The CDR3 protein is CASSLMPGTGSETQYF. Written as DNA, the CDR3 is TGTGCCAGCAGTTTAATGCCTGGGACAGGGTCTGAGACCCAGTACTTC.